Below, one T cell receptor (beta chain) is given with its context. The count of this clone is one. Its binding antigen is unknown. Base qualities are not at hand, and no much larger clone is one base apart. The data derive from a study of blood T cell repertoires in COVID-19 (dated by TCRdb to about 2020). With respect to the entire study: The collaborator samples originated in the United States, Italy and Spain and spanned the acute and convalescent phases of COVID-19. The samples were drawn from two sources: the first 160 participants of the ongoing ImmuneRACE study, and 1,000 to 1,500 subjects contributed by 6 global collaborators. Where available, HLA class I and class II types were taken from metadata supplied by the sample provider and were not determined by assay-based typing. Deeply sampled blood TCRbeta repertoires from subjects exposed to, actively infected with, or recovered from COVID-19 were included in the dataset. The material from the prospective study consisted of cDNA or gDNA derived from T cells, B-cell-depleted T cells, or PBMCs. Nearly every sample came with metadata listing a de-identified subject ID, COVID-19 status, age in years and sex. The repertoires were released in a freely available public database meant as a resource for research on the immune response to SARS-CoV-2. Here is what the overall study found, with its caveats: The amount of clinical and demographic metadata varied by source and participant and was provided uncurated.

Whole blood was collected in K2EDTA tubes by collaborating institutions according to the institutions' own protocols. For TCRbeta analysis, collaborator samples were shipped as frozen whole blood, as isolated PBMCs, or as DNA extracted from either sample type. TCRbeta CDR3 regions were amplified from genomic DNA by means of the immunoSEQ Assay, a bias-controlled multiplex PCR. The source study handled its data this way. Within the assay, amplification of reference gene primers was used to estimate how many nucleated cells each sample contained. To quantify the absolute abundance of each unique TCRbeta CDR3 rearrangement, sequence reads were collapsed and filtered. For each sample, productive Simpson clonality was calculated as the square root of Simpson's diversity index across productive rearrangements. As stored in TCRdb, this immuneACCESS dataset retains in-frame rearrangements with V and J assigned. A fraction of the clones does not appear; measured against another copy, unresolved V genes explain less than half of the discrepancy, and the remainder lacks a known reason. The V and J calls and clone size were taken over from that table, and D and trimming were inferred from the DNA. For this sample there are some 87,000 clones; under 90% appear just once. About 3.3% of the sample lies in the top ten.

CDR1 and CDR2 were assigned from the germline V gene as MGHRA and YSYEKL. Its CDR3 holds 15 amino acids, cysteine through phenylalanine. Of the read, only the CDR3 DNA is kept; its 45 bases are in frame from base 1. At the junction V is shortened by 4 bases and J by 6 bases, with 16 bases in between. This clonotype originated in a woman in her 70s with acute or convalescent COVID-19. Material for sequencing was peripheral blood. The V gene is TRBV4-1 and the J gene is TRBJ1-5; 6 matching bases give a weak D call of TRBD1. Here is the DNA: TGCGCCAGCAGCCCCGCCGGCGGGGGGCGTCAGCCCCAGCATTTT. This encodes CASSPAGGGRQPQHF.